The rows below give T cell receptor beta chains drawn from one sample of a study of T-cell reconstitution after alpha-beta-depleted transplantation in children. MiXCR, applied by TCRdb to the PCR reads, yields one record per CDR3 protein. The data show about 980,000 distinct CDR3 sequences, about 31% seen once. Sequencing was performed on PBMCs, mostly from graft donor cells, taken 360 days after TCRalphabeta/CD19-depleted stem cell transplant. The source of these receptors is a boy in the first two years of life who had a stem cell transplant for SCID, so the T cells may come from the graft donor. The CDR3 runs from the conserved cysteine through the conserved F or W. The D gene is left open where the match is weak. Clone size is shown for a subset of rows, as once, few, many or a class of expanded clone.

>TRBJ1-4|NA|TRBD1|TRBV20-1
TGCAGTGCGCTGACAGGGAGCGGGTCAGGGGAAAAACTGTTTTTT
CSALTGSGSGEKLFF
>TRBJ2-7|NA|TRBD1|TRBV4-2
TGTGCCAGCAGCCAAGATGCGCCGGACAGGGACCTCCCCTACGAGCAGTACTTC
CASSQDAPDRDLPYEQYF
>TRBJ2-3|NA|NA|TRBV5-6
TGTGCCAGCAGCTTGACGGGCAGGGTGGCGACAGATACGCAGTATTTT
CASSLTGRVATDTQYF
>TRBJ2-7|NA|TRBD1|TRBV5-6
TGTGCCAGCAGCTTTAGGACAGGGTACCCCTACGAGCAGTACTTC
CASSFRTGYPYEQYF
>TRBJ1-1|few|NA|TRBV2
TGTGCCAGCAGTGAATGGACGAGGACTGAAGCTTTCTTT
CASSEWTRTEAFF
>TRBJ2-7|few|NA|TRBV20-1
TGCAGTGCCCCTAACAGGGCTTCGGGATCCTACGAGCAGTACTTC
CSAPNRASGSYEQYF
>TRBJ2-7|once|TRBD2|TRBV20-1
TGCAGTGCGATAGGAAGCGCCTACCTAGCGGGGGGTACCTACGAGCAGTACTTC
CSAIGSAYLAGGTYEQYF
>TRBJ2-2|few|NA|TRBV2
TGTGCCAGCAGTGGGCGGGTTAACACCGGGGAGCTGTTTTTT
CASSGRVNTGELFF
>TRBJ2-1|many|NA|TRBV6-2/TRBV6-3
TGTGCCAGCAGTTTAAGGGAACGCGGGGATGAGCAGTTCTTC
CASSLRERGDEQFF
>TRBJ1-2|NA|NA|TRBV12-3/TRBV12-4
TGTGCCAGCAGTTTCCGGGGGGATGGCTACACCTTC
CASSFRGDGYTF
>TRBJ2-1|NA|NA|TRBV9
TGTGCCAGCAGCGTACTAACCGATGAGCAGTTCTTC
CASSVLTDEQFF
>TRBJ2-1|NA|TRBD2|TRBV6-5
TGTGCCAGCAGTTACCCTGGACTAGCCGGGGCCTACAATGAGCAGTTCTTC
CASSYPGLAGAYNEQFF
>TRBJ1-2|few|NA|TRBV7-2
TGTGCCAGCAGCTTAGTCGGAGCCTATGGCTACACCTTC
CASSLVGAYGYTF
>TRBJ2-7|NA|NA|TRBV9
TGTGCCAGCAGCGCCAGGGACGGAGGTTTCTACGAGCAGTACTTC
CASSARDGGFYEQYF
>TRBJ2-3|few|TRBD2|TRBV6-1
TGTGCCAGCAGTCCAGCGGGGGCCACAGATACGCAGTATTTT
CASSPAGATDTQYF
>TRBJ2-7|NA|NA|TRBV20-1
TGCAGTGCCGTGGGTAGCGGAGGCTACGAGCAGTACTTC
CSAVGSGGYEQYF
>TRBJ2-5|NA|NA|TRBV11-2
TGTGCCAGCAGCTTAGGTCTCCCCCGGACACCCCAAGAGACCCAGTACTTC
CASSLGLPRTPQETQYF
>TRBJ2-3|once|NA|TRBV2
TGTGCCAGCAGTGAACTCGGGGGGCCGGGCACAGATACGCAGTATTTT
CASSELGGPGTDTQYF
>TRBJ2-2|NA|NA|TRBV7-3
TGTGCCAGCAGCTTAATTGGAAACCAGAACACCGGGGAGCTGTTTTTT
CASSLIGNQNTGELFF
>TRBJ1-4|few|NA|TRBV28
TGTGCCAGCAGTTTACACGGACGGATTTTCCCCCCTAATGAAAAACTGTTTTTT
CASSLHGRIFPPNEKLFF
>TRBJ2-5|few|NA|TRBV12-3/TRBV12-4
TGTGCCAGCAGCCTAGATGCCCCGGGGGTCCGGACCCAGTACTTC
CASSLDAPGVRTQYF
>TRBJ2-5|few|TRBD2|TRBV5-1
TGCGCCAGCAGCTTGACTACCCTAGCGGGCGGGGAGACCCAGTACTTC
CASSLTTLAGGETQYF
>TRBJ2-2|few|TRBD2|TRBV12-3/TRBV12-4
TGTGCCAGCAGTTTCGCGGGGGGGCCGAACACCGGGGAGCTGTTTTTT
CASSFAGGPNTGELFF
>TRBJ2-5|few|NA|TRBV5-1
TGCGCCAGCAGCTTGGGGCGGGGCTCAGGACAAGAGACCCAGTACTTC
CASSLGRGSGQETQYF
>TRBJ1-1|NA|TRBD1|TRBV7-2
TGTGCCAGCAGCCAAACCTGGACAGGGTGGCCTGAAGCTTTCTTT
CASSQTWTGWPEAFF